This entry lists 17 T cell receptor beta chains sequenced from one sample in a study of STAT3 mutations in large granular lymphocyte leukemia. Findings and caveats of the study: At least one immunodominant TCR beta clonotype appeared in every T-cell large granular lymphocyte leukemia patient.

Antigens for these TCRs are unknown. The data were produced by immunoSEQ multiplex PCR, yet TCRdb's version contains in-frame clones alone and is incomplete. The data contain 15,000 to 18,000 clones, around nine tenths of them singletons. Source material: peripheral blood mononuclear cells. The receptors originated from a woman aged 50 to 65 with T-cell large granular lymphocyte leukemia. Some clones in this sample may be carry-over from other donors' samples.

The chain links TRBV5-5 to TRBJ2-7; 9 bases are a match to TRBD2. CDR1 is SGHKS, CDR2 YYEKEE, per germline (reference sequence). The CDR3 runs 15 residues. With 2 bases clipped from V and 5 bases from J, the junction kept 8 bases outside the gene matches. The CDR3 region has the DNA TGTGCCAGCAGCTTCCAAGGACTAGCGAACGACGAGCAGTACTTC. It encodes CASSFQGLANDEQYF.

This clone was counted a few times. The V call is TRBV28, the J call TRBJ1-2, with 8 bases aligning to TRBD1. V lost 3 bases and J lost 8; bases outside the gene matches: 11. This CDR3 comprises 15 residues. CDR1 and CDR2 from the germline V gene are MDHEN and SYDVKM. The CDR3 DNA sequence: TGTGCCAGCAGTTTTTCTCAGCCAGGGGGCTTCGGCTACACCTTC. As protein: CASSFSQPGGFGYTF.

The chain uses TRBV5-1 and TRBJ2-1; no clear D. Germline CDR1 reads SGHRS; CDR2 reads YFSETQ. The CDR3 length is 14 residues. V was clipped by 4 bases and J by 2 bases, with 10 bases between them. CDR3 coding DNA: TGCGCCAGCAGCCGTGGTGGGCCCTACAATGAGCAGTTCTTC. Its protein product is CASSRGGPYNEQFF.

The chain carries TRBV7-9 and TRBJ2-7; either TRBD1 or TRBD2 may supply D (6 bases each). The CDR3 totals 14 residues. V was trimmed by 5 bases and J by 4 bases, leaving 15 bases between them. CDR1 and CDR2 from the germline V gene are SEHNR and FQNEAQ (reference sequence). The CDR3 loop reads CASSRGRGRYEQYF. The CDR3 DNA follows: TGTGCCAGCAGCCGGGGGCGGGGCAGGTACGAGCAGTACTTC. The full variable domain, completed using reference TRBV7-9 and TRBJ2-7, is DTGVSQNPRHKITKRGQNVTFRCDPISEHNRLYWYRQTLGQGPEFLTYFQNEAQLEKSRLLSDRFSAERPKGSFSTLEIQRTEQGDSAMYLCASSRGRGRYEQYFGPGTRLTVT.

The chain recombines TRBV18 with TRBJ2-4, with D unclear. Germline V gives CDR1 KGHSH, CDR2 LQKENI. V lost 1 base and J 5 bases, leaving 3 bases between the germline ends. The CDR3 extends over 12 amino acids. The CDR3 DNA is TGTGCCAGCTCACCACACGAAAACATTCAGTACTTC. Encoded protein: CASSPHENIQYF.

The chain joins TRBV5-1 to TRBJ2-3; 8 positions agree with TRBD2. V shed 4 bases and J 6 bases; nucleotides not matched to a gene: 10. The CDR3 is 15 residues long. Germline CDR1 SGHRS, CDR2 YFSETQ. CDR3 in DNA: TGCGCCAGCAGCGCGGGAGGTAGTAATATCGATACGCAGTATTTT. This gives the protein CASSAGGSNIDTQYF.

V is TRBV6-1 and J is TRBJ2-1, with D unresolved. The CDR3 consists of 13 residues. The germline CDR1 and CDR2 sequences are MNHNS and SASEGT. V was trimmed by 7 bases and J by 13 bases, leaving 20 bases between them. CDR3 sequence (DNA): TGTGCCAGCACCGCAGGTACTGCCCAATTTCAGTTCTTC. The encoded protein is CASTAGTAQFQFF.

V usage is TRBV5-4 and J usage is TRBJ2-4; perhaps D is TRBD1 or TRBD2 (5 bases each). Germline V gene lookup returns CDR1 SGHNT and CDR2 YYREEE (reference sequence). V was cut by 0 bases and J by 0 bases, with 10 bases left in between. CDR3 length equals 16 residues. The CDR3 nucleotides read TGTGCCAGCAGCTTGGGAGGGGAAGGAGCCAAAAACATTCAGTACTTC. It translates to CASSLGGEGAKNIQYF.

Only a few counts were recorded for this clone. The rearrangement links TRBV10-1 to TRBJ2-7, with D maybe TRBD1 (6 bases). V lost 7 bases and J lost 3, with 13 bases in between. This CDR3 has 13 amino acids. CDR1 and CDR2 (germline): WNHNN, SYGVQD (reference sequence). CDR3 in DNA: TGCGCCAGCATTCGGACAGCCGGCTACGAGCAGTACTTC. Its protein is CASIRTAGYEQYF.

The rearrangement links TRBV7-9 to TRBJ1-1, with D hard to call. CDR1 and CDR2 (germline): SEHNR, FQNEAQ (reference sequence). The V gene lost 4 bases and the J gene lost 3 bases, with 6 bases spanning the gap. CDR3 length: 12 residues. CDR3 bases: TGTGCCAGCAGCTGGGTGGACACTGAAGCTTTCTTT. As protein: CASSWVDTEAFF. Combining the CDR3 with reference TRBV7-9 and TRBJ1-1 gives the whole variable domain DTGVSQNPRHKITKRGQNVTFRCDPISEHNRLYWYRQTLGQGPEFLTYFQNEAQLEKSRLLSDRFSAERPKGSFSTLEIQRTEQGDSAMYLCASSWVDTEAFFGQGTRLTVV.

This clone was seen once. The junction departs from the called germline gene at one end, perhaps through a read error. The CDR3 sequence: CASSIAGVYEQYF. The CDR3 DNA is TGTGCCAGTAGCATAGCGGGAGTTTACGAGCAGTACTTC. This chain connects TRBV19 to TRBJ2-7; 9 bases are a match to TRBD2. Looked up from germline, CDR1 is LNHDA and CDR2 is SQIVND (reference sequence). This CDR3 is built from 13 residues.

This chain connects TRBV19 to TRBJ2-7; D is perhaps TRBD2 (5 bases). V gave up 0 bases and J gave up 2 bases, with 11 bases separating them. CDR1 is LNHDA, CDR2 SQIVND, per germline (reference sequence). This CDR3 is built from 15 residues. CDR3 nucleotides: TGTGCCAGTAGTATAGATCTGCGGGCGGCCTACGAGCAGTACTTC. Translating it yields CASSIDLRAAYEQYF.

On this clone: The same CDR3 also results from other DNA sequences found in this sample. This chain joins TRBV18 and TRBJ1-2; no reliable D call. Trimming cost V 3 bases and J 1 base, with 6 bases left between them. Germline CDR1 is KGHSH and CDR2 is LQKENI. The CDR3 totals 13 residues. CDR3 DNA: TGTGCCAGCTCACCCGGTGGTAACTATGGCTACACCTTC. It specifies CASSPGGNYGYTF.

The chain employs TRBV5-6 and TRBJ2-7; D not certain. The CDR3 loop spans 15 amino acids. Trimming shortened V by 2 bases and J by 0 bases, and 12 bases separated the two germline ends. The germline V gene has CDR1 SGHDT and CDR2 YYEEEE. CDR3 region: CASSFVQRPSYEQYF. The CDR3 DNA reads as TGTGCCAGCAGCTTTGTTCAGCGCCCCTCCTACGAGCAGTACTTC.

This chain uses TRBV6-6 with TRBJ1-2; the D gene is possibly TRBD1 (5 bases). Between the trimmed V and J ends, which lost 0 bases and 8 bases, there was a span of 10 bases. Germline V lookup: CDR1 MNHNY, CDR2 SVGAGI (reference sequence). The CDR3 runs 13 residues. CDR3 in amino acids: CASSYSGDEGYTF. The CDR3 DNA reads as TGTGCCAGCAGTTACTCCGGGGACGAGGGCTACACCTTC.

CDR3: CASSSQPGTPYTQYF. DNA for the CDR3: TGTGCCAGCAGCTCCCAACCCGGGACTCCTTACACGCAGTATTTT. The rearrangement joins TRBV7-3 to TRBJ2-3, with D perhaps matching TRBD2 (6 bases). The germline gives CDR1 SGHTA, CDR2 FQGTGA. This CDR3 is 15 amino acids long. V shed 4 bases and J shed 9 bases, with 20 bases lying between them. The full variable domain, rest sourced from reference TRBV7-3 and TRBJ2-3, is GAGVSQTPSNKVTEKGKYVELRCDPISGHTALYWYRQSLGQGPEFLIYFQGTGAADDSGLPNDRFFAVRPEGSVSTLKIQRTERGDSAVYLCASSSQPGTPYTQYFGPGTRLTVL.

This chain connects TRBV5-5 to TRBJ1-5, with D unresolved. V dropped 0 bases and J dropped 4 bases, with 2 bases sitting between them. In germline, CDR1 is SGHKS, CDR2 YYEKEE (reference sequence). There are 12 residues in the CDR3. In DNA form, the CDR3 reads TGTGCCAGCAGCTTGGTTAATCAGCCCCAGCATTTT. Encoded protein: CASSLVNQPQHF.